This entry features one T cell receptor beta chain sequence. This sample is part of a study of control samples from healthy donors and cancer patients. Assay used: immunoSEQ multiplex PCR; TCRdb lists only in-frame clones, some missing. The sample carries hundreds of thousands of clones, roughly four fifths recorded once. This CDR3 spans 13 amino acids. Between the trimmed V and J ends, which lost 2 bases and 6 bases, there was a span of 8 bases. From germline, CDR1 is SGHTA and CDR2 FQGTGA. Material: PBMCs. The TCR sequence derives from a woman aged 60 to 75 with lung cancer. This chain connects TRBV7-3 to TRBJ2-1, with TRBD1 as a possible D gene (6 bases). DNA of the CDR3: TGTGCCAGCAGCTTATCAGGGGCCAATGAGCAGTTCTTC. Its protein is CASSLSGANEQFF.